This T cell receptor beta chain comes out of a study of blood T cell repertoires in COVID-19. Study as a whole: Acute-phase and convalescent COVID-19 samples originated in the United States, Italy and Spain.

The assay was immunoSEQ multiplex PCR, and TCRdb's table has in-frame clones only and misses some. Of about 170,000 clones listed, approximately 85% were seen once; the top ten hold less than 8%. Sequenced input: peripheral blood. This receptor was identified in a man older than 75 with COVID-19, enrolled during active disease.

CDR3 in DNA: TGTGCCAGCAGTTTGACAGATAAAGATACGCAGTATTTT. Translating gives CASSLTDKDTQYF. The chain employs TRBV12-3 or TRBV12-4 and TRBJ2-3, with D possibly being TRBD1 (5 bases). The CDR3 covers 13 residues. V lost 3 bases and J 5 bases, leaving 9 bases between the germline ends.